One and the same sample provided the 2 T cell receptor beta chains below, sequenced in a study of blood T cell repertoires in COVID-19. Some clones are missing from TCRdb's copy, which holds only in-frame ones; the method was immunoSEQ multiplex PCR. Of around 300,000 clones listed, about nine tenths are singletons. The sample comprised PBMCs or T cells enriched from blood (not recorded which). The receptors were sampled from a woman between 45 and 65 years old who had recovered from COVID-19.

The chain has TRBV27 and TRBJ1-2, with TRBD1 matching over 9 bases. J gave up 6 bases and V 5 bases, and 7 bases lay outside the gene matches. Germline CDR1 reads MNHEY; CDR2 reads SMNVEV (reference sequence). The CDR3 is 14 amino acids. CDR3 in DNA: TGTGCCAGCAGTGCCGGACAGGGGAGGGATGGCTACACCTTC. Translated: CASSAGQGRDGYTF.

V gene TRBV30 combines with J gene TRBJ2-7; 9 bases are a match to TRBD1. V trimming: 2 bases; J trimming: 5 bases; junction bases outside the gene matches: 10. The CDR3 totals 15 residues. Germline values: CDR1 GTSNPN, CDR2 SVGIG (reference sequence). CDR3 residues: CAWSFTGGPIDEQYF. CDR3 sequence (DNA): TGTGCCTGGAGTTTTACAGGGGGCCCGATAGACGAGCAGTACTTC.